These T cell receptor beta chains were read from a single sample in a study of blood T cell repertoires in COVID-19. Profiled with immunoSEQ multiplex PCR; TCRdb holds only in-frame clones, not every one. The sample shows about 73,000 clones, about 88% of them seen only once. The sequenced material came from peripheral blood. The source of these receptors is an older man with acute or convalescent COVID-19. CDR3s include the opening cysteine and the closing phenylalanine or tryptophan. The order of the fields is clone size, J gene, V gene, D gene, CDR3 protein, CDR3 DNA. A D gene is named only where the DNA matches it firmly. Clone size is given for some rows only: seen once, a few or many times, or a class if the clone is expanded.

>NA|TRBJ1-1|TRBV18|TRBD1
CASSPLTGGEGEAFF
TGTGCCAGCTCACCCTTGACAGGGGGCGAGGGTGAAGCTTTCTTT
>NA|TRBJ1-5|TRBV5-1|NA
CANPDISTRNQPQHF
TGCGCCAACCCGGACATTTCGACGCGAAATCAGCCCCAGCATTTT
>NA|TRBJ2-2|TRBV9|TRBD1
CASSPQGASRTGELFF
TGTGCCAGCAGCCCCCAGGGGGCGTCCCGGACCGGGGAGCTGTTTTTT
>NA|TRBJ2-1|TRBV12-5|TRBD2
CASGFQPTTSSYYNEQFF
TGTGCTAGTGGTTTCCAACCCACGACTAGCTCCTACTACAATGAGCAGTTCTTC
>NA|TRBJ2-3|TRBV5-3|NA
CARTPGPGDSDTQYF
TGTGCCAGAACCCCCGGGCCGGGAGATTCCGATACGCAGTATTTT
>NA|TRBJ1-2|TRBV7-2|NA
CASSLVQAYGYTF
TGTGCCAGCAGCTTAGTTCAGGCCTATGGCTACACCTTC
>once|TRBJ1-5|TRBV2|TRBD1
CASSEALQGGPQHF
TGTGCCAGCAGTGAAGCGCTTCAGGGGGGACCCCAGCATTTT
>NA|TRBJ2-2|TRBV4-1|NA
CASSPVVTNTGELFF
TGCGCCAGCAGCCCAGTCGTTACCAACACCGGGGAGCTGTTTTTT
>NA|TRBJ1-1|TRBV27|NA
CASRAVENTEAFF
TGTGCCAGCAGGGCCGTTGAGAACACTGAAGCTTTCTTT
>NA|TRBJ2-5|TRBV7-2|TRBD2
CASSPLAGAGETQYF
TGTGCCAGCAGCCCCTTAGCGGGAGCGGGAGAGACCCAGTACTTC
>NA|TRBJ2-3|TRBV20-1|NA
CSARSQNTQYF
TGCAGTGCTAGATCCCAGAATACGCAGTATTTT
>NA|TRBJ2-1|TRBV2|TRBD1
CASRGTGAPGMDEQFF
TGTGCCAGCAGGGGGACAGGGGCTCCGGGGATGGATGAGCAGTTCTTC
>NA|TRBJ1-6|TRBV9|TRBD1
CASSPGGTGVGSPLHF
TGTGCCAGCAGCCCGGGCGGGACAGGGGTGGGTTCACCCCTCCACTTT
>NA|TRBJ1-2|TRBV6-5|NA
CASSYVTYEGGYTF
TGTGCCAGCAGTTACGTGACATATGAGGGAGGCTACACCTTC
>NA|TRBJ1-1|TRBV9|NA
CASSVSTTGNTEAFF
TGTGCCAGCAGCGTCTCGACCACAGGGAACACTGAAGCTTTCTTT
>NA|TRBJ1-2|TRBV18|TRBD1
CASSPSTGTLSYGYTF
TGTGCCAGCTCACCCTCGACAGGGACACTCTCCTATGGCTACACCTTC
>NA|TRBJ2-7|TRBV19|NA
CASRLGGIHEQYF
TGTGCCAGTAGACTAGGAGGGATACACGAGCAGTACTTC
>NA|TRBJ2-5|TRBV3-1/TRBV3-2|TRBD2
CASSLAGGLETQYF
TGTGCCAGCAGCCTAGCGGGGGGCCTTGAGACCCAGTACTTC
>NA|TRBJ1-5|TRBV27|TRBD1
CASALQGAEQPQHF
TGTGCCAGCGCACTACAGGGGGCTGAACAGCCCCAGCATTTT
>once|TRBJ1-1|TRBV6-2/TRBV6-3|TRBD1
CASSLSRTGGLTEAFF
TGTGCCAGCAGCTTATCCCGGACAGGGGGCTTAACTGAAGCTTTCTTT
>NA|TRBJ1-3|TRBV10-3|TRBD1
CAISEPQGYGNTIYF
TGTGCCATCAGTGAGCCACAGGGGTATGGAAACACCATATATTTT
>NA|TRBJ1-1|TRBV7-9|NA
CASRGEMNTEAFF
TGTGCCAGCAGGGGAGAGATGAACACTGAAGCTTTCTTT
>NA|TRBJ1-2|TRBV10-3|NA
CAISPTESYGYTF
TGTGCCATCAGCCCGACAGAGAGTTATGGCTACACCTTC
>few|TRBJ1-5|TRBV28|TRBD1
CASSGTGVPHHF
TGTGCCAGCAGTGGTACAGGGGTCCCTCACCATTTT
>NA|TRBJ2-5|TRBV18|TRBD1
CASSPPSGTVGETQYF
TGTGCCAGCTCACCACCGAGTGGGACAGTGGGAGAGACCCAGTACTTC
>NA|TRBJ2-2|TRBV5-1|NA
CASSRPEDTGELFF
TGCGCCAGCAGCCGTCCTGAGGACACCGGGGAGCTGTTTTTT
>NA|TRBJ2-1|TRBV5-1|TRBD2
CASSLNSGGPSYNEQFF
TGCGCCAGCAGCTTGAATAGCGGGGGGCCGTCCTACAATGAGCAGTTCTTC
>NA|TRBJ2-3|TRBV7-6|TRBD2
CASSFLGGGAMNTDTQYF
TGTGCCAGCAGCTTTCTAGGCGGGGGGGCCATGAACACAGATACGCAGTATTTT
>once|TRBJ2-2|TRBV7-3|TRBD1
CASSLTRTGRGTGELFF
TGTGCCAGCAGCTTAACCCGGACAGGTCGAGGGACCGGGGAGCTGTTTTTT
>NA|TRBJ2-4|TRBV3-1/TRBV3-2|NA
CASSQVQGMGNIQYF
TGTGCCAGCAGCCAGGTACAGGGTATGGGAAACATTCAGTACTTC
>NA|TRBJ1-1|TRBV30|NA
CAWVGLPNTEAFF
TGTGCCTGGGTGGGACTCCCGAACACTGAAGCTTTCTTT
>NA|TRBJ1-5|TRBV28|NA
CASSSLPNQPQHF
TGTGCCAGCAGTTCCCTCCCCAATCAGCCCCAGCATTTT
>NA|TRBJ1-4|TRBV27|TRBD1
CASSLLRAGGFEKLFF
TGTGCCAGCAGTTTACTCCGAGCAGGGGGCTTTGAAAAACTGTTTTTT
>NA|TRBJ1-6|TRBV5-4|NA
CASSIDNSPLHF
TGTGCCAGCAGCATCGATAATTCACCCCTCCACTTT
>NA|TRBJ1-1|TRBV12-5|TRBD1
CASLQGSWTEAFF
TGTGCTAGTCTACAGGGGAGTTGGACTGAAGCTTTCTTT
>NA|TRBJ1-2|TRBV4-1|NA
CASSQTRSVRYGYTF
TGCGCCAGCAGCCAAACCCGCAGCGTGAGGTATGGCTACACCTTC
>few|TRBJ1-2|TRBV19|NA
CASTGQYGYTF
TGTGCCAGTACAGGGCAGTATGGCTACACCTTC
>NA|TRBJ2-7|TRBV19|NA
CASSIGSTGLSYEQYF
TGTGCCAGTAGTATAGGCAGCACAGGCCTCTCCTACGAGCAGTACTTC
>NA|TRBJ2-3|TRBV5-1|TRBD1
CASNRAGGFADTQYF
TGCGCCAGCAACAGGGCAGGGGGTTTCGCAGATACGCAGTATTTT
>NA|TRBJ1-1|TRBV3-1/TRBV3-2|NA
CASSQAGSATEAFF
TGTGCCAGCAGCCAAGCAGGCAGTGCCACTGAAGCTTTCTTT